These 20 T cell receptor beta chains originate from one sample sequenced in a study of blood T cell repertoires in COVID-19. The protocol was immunoSEQ multiplex PCR, while the TCRdb copy is restricted to in-frame clones and leaves out a portion. The sample holds about 270,000 clones, approximately 88% seen once. Material for sequencing was PBMCs or T cells enriched from blood (not recorded which). These receptors were collected from a woman in her thirties or forties with acute COVID-19.

The chain links TRBV6-2 or TRBV6-3 to TRBJ2-7; a weak D match, TRBD2 (5 bases). The germline gives CDR1 MNHEY, CDR2 SVGEGT. This CDR3 spans 15 amino acids. Trimming pared 5 bases from V and 0 bases from J, leaving 14 bases between. CDR3 DNA: TGTGCCAGCAGTCCCCTCGGGGAGCCCTCCTACGAGCAGTACGTC. Its translation: CASSPLGEPSYEQYV.

The J gene is TRBJ1-1, the V gene TRBV28, with D possibly matching TRBD1 (6 bases). Germline assignment: CDR1 MDHEN and CDR2 SYDVKM. The V and J ends lost 6 bases and 0 bases respectively, with 20 bases between them. The CDR3 sequence is 17 residues long. The CDR3 DNA reads as TGTGCCAGCAGCCCCCCCACAGGGCCCCTTTTGAACACTGAAGCTTTCTTT. It yields the protein CASSPPTGPLLNTEAFF. Filled out from reference TRBV28 and TRBJ1-1, the complete variable domain reads DVKVTQSSRYLVKRTGEKVFLECVQDMDHENMFWYRQDPGLGLRLIYFSYDVKMKEKGDIPEGYSVSREKKERFSLILESASTNQTSMYLCASSPPTGPLLNTEAFFGQGTRLTVV.

In DNA form, the CDR3 reads TGTGCCACCAGGGGGAACAGGTCCTATGGCTACACCTTC. Protein product: CATRGNRSYGYTF. The chain joins TRBV24-1 to TRBJ1-2, with a tentative D call TRBD1 (5 bases). Germline CDR1 and CDR2: KGHDR and SFDVKD. The CDR3 is 13 residues long. The V gene lost 7 bases and the J gene lost 4 bases, with 12 bases spanning the gap.

This clone came up a few times. The J gene is TRBJ2-7, the V gene TRBV12-3 or TRBV12-4; tentative D call: TRBD2 (5 bases). V lost 7 bases and J lost 2, with 9 bases in between. The CDR3 covers 12 residues. CDR3 sequence (DNA): TGTGCCAGCACAGGACTTCCCTACGAGCAGTACTTC. This encodes CASTGLPYEQYF.

V usage is TRBV5-1 and J usage is TRBJ1-1, with 8 bases identical to TRBD1. Germline CDR1 SGHRS, CDR2 YFSETQ. V was clipped by 2 bases and J by 4 bases; unmatched bases: 7. The CDR3 is made up of 15 amino acids. The CDR3 DNA reads TGCGCCAGCAGCTTTCGGGACAGGTTATCCACTGAAGCTTTCTTT. Translating it yields CASSFRDRLSTEAFF.

The genes are TRBV29-1 and TRBJ2-5; D gene unclear. Germline CDR1 SQVTM, CDR2 ANQGSEA. CDR3 size: 11 residues. V lost 8 bases and J 3 bases, leaving 10 bases between the germline ends. The CDR3 protein is CSRHWEETQYF. In DNA form, the CDR3 reads TGCAGCCGACATTGGGAAGAGACCCAGTACTTC. The full variable domain, with the rest looked up from reference TRBV29-1 and TRBJ2-5, is SAVISQKPSRDICQRGTSLTIQCQVDSQVTMMFWYRQQPGQSLTLIATANQGSEATYESGFVIDKFPISRPNLTFSTLTVSNMSPEDSSIYLCSRHWEETQYFGPGTRLLVL.

The chain carries TRBV3-1 (or the pseudogene TRBV3-2) and TRBJ2-4, with 8 bases aligning to TRBD2. The CDR3 spans 15 residues. The V and J ends lost 1 base and 6 bases, in that order; junction bases with no gene match: 5. Germline-derived CDR1 and CDR2 are LGHDT and YNNKEL (reference sequence). The CDR3 nucleotides read TGTGCCAGCAGCCAAGCGGTACTAGCGGTAAACATTCAGTACTTC. This encodes CASSQAVLAVNIQYF.

This chain uses TRBV28 with TRBJ1-1; 9 bases fit TRBD1. This CDR3 spans 13 amino acids. The trim removed 8 bases at V and 5 bases at J, leaving 6 bases unmatched. Germline lookup yields CDR1 MDHEN and CDR2 SYDVKM. The CDR3 region is CASEQGAKTEAFF. The CDR3 nucleotides read TGTGCCAGCGAACAGGGGGCTAAGACTGAAGCTTTCTTT.

V gene TRBV19 combines with J gene TRBJ1-5; 10 bases match TRBD1. Germline CDR1 and CDR2: LNHDA and SQIVND (reference sequence). J gave up 7 bases and V 5 bases, and 17 bases lay outside the gene matches. This CDR3 has 18 residues. CDR3 in amino acids: CASSLGPWDRGNGQPQHF. The CDR3 DNA sequence: TGTGCCAGTAGTTTAGGCCCATGGGACAGGGGAAATGGGCAGCCCCAGCATTTT.

The chain joins TRBV28 to TRBJ1-2; D gene uncertain. The germline V gene has CDR1 MDHEN and CDR2 SYDVKM. CDR3 length: 13 residues. V lost 6 bases to trimming and J lost 8 bases, with 16 bases between them. CDR3 residues: CASSSSVSGGYTF. The CDR3 bases are TGTGCCAGCAGCAGTAGCGTATCGGGAGGCTACACCTTC.

This clone was seen more than once but under ten times. The V gene is TRBV7-8, the J gene TRBJ2-2; D not resolved. Germline CDR1 and CDR2: SGHVS and FQNEAQ. This CDR3 region has 14 residues. V lost 5 bases to trimming and J lost 6 bases, with 13 bases between them. Written as DNA, the CDR3 is TGTGCCAGCAGCCCTACTCTAGTAGCCGGGGAGCTGTTTTTT. This gives the protein CASSPTLVAGELFF.

The chain recombines TRBV7-3 with TRBJ2-1, with D possibly being TRBD1 (6 bases). The V gene's germline CDR1 is SGHTA and CDR2 FQGTGA. With 0 bases removed from V and 8 bases from J, the gap between germline ends came to 14 bases. The length of the CDR3 is 15 residues. As DNA, the CDR3 is TGTGCCAGCAGCTTAACAGCAGGGGTCGGGCATGAGCAGTTCTTC. Encoded protein: CASSLTAGVGHEQFF.

Concerning this clone: In the same sample, other DNA sequences code for this CDR3. J is TRBJ2-1 and V is TRBV11-2, with TRBD2 matching over 13 bases. V shed 4 bases and J 6 bases; nucleotides not matched to a gene: 6. This CDR3 comprises 16 residues. Germline V CDR1 and CDR2: SGHAT, FQNNGV. CDR3 in DNA: TGTGCCAGCAGCTCCTGGACTAGCGGGAGCGGCAATGAGCAGTTCTTC. Translating it yields CASSSWTSGSGNEQFF. Using reference TRBV11-2 and TRBJ2-1 for the parts outside the CDR3, the full variable domain is EAGVAQSPRYKIIEKRQSVAFWCNPISGHATLYWYQQILGQGPKLLIQFQNNGVVDDSQLPKDRFSAERLKGVDSTLKIQPAKLEDSAVYLCASSSWTSGSGNEQFFGPGTRLTVL.

V is TRBV28 and J is TRBJ2-3; tentative D call: TRBD2 (5 bases). Trimming took off 5 bases at V and 2 bases at J, with 11 bases between the two ends. Germline loops: CDR1 MDHEN, CDR2 SYDVKM. This CDR3 spans 14 amino acids. CDR3 protein: CASSLSDSTDTQYF. CDR3 sequence (DNA): TGTGCCAGCAGTCTGTCGGACTCCACAGATACGCAGTATTTT.

The J gene is TRBJ2-1, the V gene TRBV6-5; 10 bases map to TRBD1. V shed 5 bases and J 6 bases; nucleotides not matched to a gene: 7. This CDR3 contains 15 residues. Per germline, CDR1 MNHEY and CDR2 SVGAGI. CDR3 sequence reads: CASSMGTGVPNEQFF. The CDR3, as DNA: TGTGCCAGCAGTATGGGGACAGGGGTTCCCAATGAGCAGTTCTTC.

The CDR3 is CASIYQDTEAFF. In nucleotides, the CDR3 is TGTGCCAGCATCTACCAGGACACTGAAGCTTTCTTT. This sequence joins TRBV5-5 and TRBJ1-1; D call uncertain. V dropped 6 bases and J dropped 3 bases, with 9 bases sitting between them. Germline V lookup: CDR1 SGHKS, CDR2 YYEKEE (reference sequence). The CDR3 spans 12 residues.

The rearrangement uses TRBV4-3 and TRBJ2-2; D is unclear. From germline, CDR1 is LGHNA and CDR2 YSLEER. The CDR3 has 13 residues. The germline V and J ends were trimmed by 0 bases and 6 bases, with 5 bases remaining between them. The CDR3 sequence is CASSQDHPGELFF. CDR3 DNA: TGCGCCAGCAGCCAAGATCATCCCGGGGAGCTGTTTTTT.

This clone came up a few times. The chain couples TRBV30 to TRBJ1-3; D call uncertain. Deletions cut 4 bases from V and 3 bases from J, with 10 bases between. This CDR3 region has 13 residues. From germline, CDR1 is GTSNPN and CDR2 SVGIG (reference sequence). CDR3 residues: CAWNWAGGNTIYF. As DNA, the CDR3 is TGTGCCTGGAATTGGGCTGGTGGAAACACCATATATTTT. Combining the CDR3 with reference TRBV30 and TRBJ1-3 gives the whole variable domain SQTIHQWPATLVQPVGSPLSLECTVEGTSNPNLYWYRQAAGRGLQLLFYSVGIGQISSEVPQNLSASRPQDRQFILSSKKLLLSDSGFYLCAWNWAGGNTIYFGEGSWLTVV.

The chain carries TRBV5-6 and TRBJ2-3, with a possible D match to TRBD1 (6 bases). V lost 2 bases and J 1 base, leaving 11 bases between the germline ends. CDR1 SGHDT and CDR2 YYEEEE come from the germline V gene. The CDR3 spans 15 residues. CDR3 loop: CASSFTGWGTDTQYF. The CDR3 coding sequence is TGTGCCAGCAGCTTTACAGGGTGGGGCACAGATACGCAGTATTTT.

J is TRBJ1-3 and V is TRBV12-5; no definite D call. The CDR3 has 15 amino acids. V lost 0 bases, J lost 10 bases, and 16 bases lay in between. CDR1 is LGHNT, CDR2 FRNRAP, per germline. The CDR3, as DNA: TGTGCTAGTGGTTTGGTAATTGGGAGAGTTGGGACCATATATTTT. It is translated as CASGLVIGRVGTIYF.